This T cell receptor (beta chain) was sequenced during a study of CXCR3-negative and CXCR3-positive naive CD8 T cells. For this clonotype: The antigen is not known.

Preparation of TRB cDNA libraries relied on 5' RACE carrying UMI labels. For each CDR3 protein, TCRdb gives one entry from its re-call of the 5' RACE reads, without DNA. The sample yields about 150,000 distinct CDR3 sequences, of which the top ten take up 0.49%. Germline loops: CDR1 SQVTM, CDR2 ANQGSEA. This CDR3 region has 13 residues. General observations from the study: Fresh PBMCs went into most assays, and CXCR3 expression partly declined after cryopreservation. Compared with CXCR3-negative naive cells, CXCR3-positive naive cells showed more hydrophobic TRB CDR3s.

Sequences were obtained from naive CXCR3+ CD8+ T cells from blood. The subset denotes: CD45RO-CCR7+CD27+CD95- naive CD8+ T cells expressing CXCR3 (TNR3+). The origin of this receptor is a human donor in good health. Some clones in this sample may be carry-over from other donors' samples. V is TRBV29-1 and J is TRBJ1-1; TCRdb indicates TRBD1, and absent DNA this call remains unverified. The CDR3 region is CSVARGGDTEAFF.